This T cell receptor (beta chain) was captured by sequencing in a study of spatial heterogeneity in lung cancer. Whole-study findings and limits: Tumors with more nonsynonymous mutations had more expanded intratumoral alpha and beta TCRs.

This clonotype was counted only a few times. What it binds is not known. TCRdb re-called the 5' RACE reads with MiXCR, one entry per CDR3 protein. The sample has some 7,000 distinct CDR3 sequences, over 12% seen once. The CDR3 runs 14 residues. Trimming pared 2 bases from V and 3 bases from J, leaving 14 bases between. The germline V gene encodes CDR1 GTSNPN and CDR2 SVGIG (reference sequence). The time point was: sample taken at primary tumor resection. The sequenced sample was lung tumor tissue, obtained at surgery. This TCR came from a male donor with early-stage non-small cell lung cancer. The gene calls are TRBV30 and TRBJ2-7; no clear D gene. CDR3 DNA sequence: TGTGCCTGGAGTCTTGACACGAACCTCTACGAGCAGTACTTC. Translated, it gives CAWSLDTNLYEQYF.